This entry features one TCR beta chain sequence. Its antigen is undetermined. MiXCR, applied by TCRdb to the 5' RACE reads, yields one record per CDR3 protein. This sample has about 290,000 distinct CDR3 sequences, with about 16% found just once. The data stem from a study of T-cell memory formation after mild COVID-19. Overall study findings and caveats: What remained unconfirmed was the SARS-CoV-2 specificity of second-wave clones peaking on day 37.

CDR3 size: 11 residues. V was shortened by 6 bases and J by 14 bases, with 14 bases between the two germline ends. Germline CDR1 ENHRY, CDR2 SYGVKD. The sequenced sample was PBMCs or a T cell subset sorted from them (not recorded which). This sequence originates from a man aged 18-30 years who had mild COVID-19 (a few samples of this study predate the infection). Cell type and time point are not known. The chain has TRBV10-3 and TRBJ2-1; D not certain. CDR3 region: CAIRSLGGEFF. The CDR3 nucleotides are TGTGCCATCAGGTCCCTCGGTGGGGAGTTCTTC.